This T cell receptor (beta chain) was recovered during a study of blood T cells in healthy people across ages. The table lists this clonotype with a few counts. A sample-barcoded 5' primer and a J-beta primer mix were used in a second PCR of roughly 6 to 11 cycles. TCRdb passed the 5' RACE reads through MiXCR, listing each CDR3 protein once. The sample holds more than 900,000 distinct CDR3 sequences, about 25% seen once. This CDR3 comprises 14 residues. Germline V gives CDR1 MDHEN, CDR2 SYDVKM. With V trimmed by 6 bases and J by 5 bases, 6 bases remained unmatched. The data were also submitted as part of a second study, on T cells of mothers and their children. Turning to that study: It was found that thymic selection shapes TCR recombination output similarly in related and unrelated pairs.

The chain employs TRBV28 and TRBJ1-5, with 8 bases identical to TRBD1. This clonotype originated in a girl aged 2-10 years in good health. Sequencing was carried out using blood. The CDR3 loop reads CASSSTGGHQPQHF. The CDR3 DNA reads TGTGCCAGCAGCTCTACAGGGGGTCATCAGCCCCAGCATTTT.